The 18 T cell receptor beta chains reported below all come from one sample, sequenced in a study of long-term antiretroviral therapy in people with HIV. Survey-level immunoSEQ v3.0 assays were run. Clones were sequenced by immunoSEQ multiplex PCR, and TCRdb holds only the in-frame ones, with some missing. The table includes around 13,000 clones, about 80% detected once. The starting material was unsorted PBMCs, obtained 3.2 years before starting antiretroviral therapy. The origin of the receptors is a man between 40 and 49 years old with HIV.

CDR3 residues: CASTSGRGPSYEQYF. Written as DNA, the CDR3 is TGTGCCAGTACCTCAGGGCGGGGGCCCTCCTACGAGCAGTACTTC. The chain combines TRBV19 with TRBJ2-7; D is perhaps TRBD2 (7 bases). The CDR3 totals 15 residues. CDR1 and CDR2 from the germline V gene are LNHDA and SQIVND (reference sequence). Trimming left V 7 bases short and J 0 bases short, with 16 bases between.

The CDR3 protein is CARSTLVGATDTQYF. DNA for the CDR3: TGTGCCAGAAGCACTTTAGTAGGGGCCACAGATACGCAGTATTTT. The chain combines TRBV5-3 with TRBJ2-3; TRBD1 is a possible D gene (5 bases). TRBV5-3 falls under the ORF class, with uncertain function. The CDR3 length is 15 residues. V gave up 4 bases and J gave up 2 bases, with 14 bases separating them.

The chain has TRBV7-9 and TRBJ2-2; 12 bases align to TRBD1. CDR1 and CDR2 from the germline V gene are SEHNR and FQNEAQ (reference sequence). Trimming at V came to 5 bases and at J to 4 bases, leaving 8 bases not matched to a gene. CDR3 length: 17 residues. This chain's CDR3 is CASSRDRGLGGTGELFF. The DNA of the CDR3 is TGTGCCAGCAGCAGGGACAGGGGGCTAGGCGGCACCGGGGAGCTGTTTTTT.

The gene calls are TRBV5-6 and TRBJ2-2; perhaps TRBD1 as D (6 bases). V lost 3 bases and J 2 bases, leaving 8 bases between the germline ends. Germline V gene sequence: CDR1 SGHDT, CDR2 YYEEEE. The length of the CDR3 is 14 residues. CDR3 region: CASSWDTNTGELFF. The CDR3 DNA follows: TGTGCCAGCAGCTGGGACACCAACACCGGGGAGCTGTTTTTT. The full variable domain, with the rest looked up from reference TRBV5-6 and TRBJ2-2, is DAGVTQSPTHLIKTRGQQVTLRCSPKSGHDTVSWYQQALGQGPQFIFQYYEEEERQRGNFPDRFSGHQFPNYSSELNVNALLLGDSALYLCASSWDTNTGELFFGEGSRLTVL.

The J gene is TRBJ2-4, the V gene TRBV5-4, with TRBD2 matching over 11 bases. Germline V gene data show CDR1 as SGHNT and CDR2 as YYREEE (reference sequence). The length of the CDR3 is 15 residues. Trimming at V came to 3 bases and at J to 8 bases, leaving 7 bases not matched to a gene. The CDR3 region has the DNA TGTGCCAGCAGCTACATAGCGGGGGGGCCGGACATTCAGTACTTC. Translating gives CASSYIAGGPDIQYF.

V and J are TRBV10-3 and TRBJ1-1; no clear D. V lost 3 bases, J lost 1 base, and 12 bases lay in between. Germline V lookup: CDR1 ENHRY, CDR2 SYGVKD. The CDR3 runs to 15 residues. CDR3: CAISEVEGRNTEAFF. The CDR3 nucleotides are TGTGCCATCAGTGAAGTGGAGGGTAGGAACACTGAAGCTTTCTTT.

The genes are TRBV6-1 and TRBJ1-1; tentative D call: TRBD1 (6 bases). Trimming shortened V by 2 bases and J by 10 bases, and 14 bases separated the two germline ends. The CDR3 extends over 13 amino acids. Per germline, CDR1 MNHNS and CDR2 SASEGT. The DNA for the CDR3 is TGTGCCAGCAGTGAAACAGGGACCCTCGGAGCTTTCTTT. Protein sequence: CASSETGTLGAFF.

The rearrangement joins TRBV7-9 to TRBJ2-7, with D possibly TRBD2 on 6 matching bases. V was cut by 3 bases and J by 2 bases, with 14 bases left in between. Germline V CDR1 and CDR2: SEHNR, FQNEAQ (reference sequence). CDR3 length: 15 residues. The CDR3 reads CASSLRGAFTYEQYF. The DNA of the CDR3 is TGTGCCAGCAGCTTGCGCGGGGCGTTCACCTACGAGCAGTACTTC. Full variable domain (missing parts from reference TRBV7-9 and TRBJ2-7): DTGVSQNPRHKITKRGQNVTFRCDPISEHNRLYWYRQTLGQGPEFLTYFQNEAQLEKSRLLSDRFSAERPKGSFSTLEIQRTEQGDSAMYLCASSLRGAFTYEQYFGPGTRLTVT.

In this sample, this clone turned up a few times. The chain couples TRBV5-1 to TRBJ1-3; D is undetermined. Germline V gene sequence: CDR1 SGHRS, CDR2 YFSETQ. Trimming pared 7 bases from V and 0 bases from J, leaving 11 bases between. CDR3 length: 14 residues. For the CDR3, the DNA is TGCGCCAGCGCTCTAGAGCTCTCTGGAAACACCATATATTTT. Protein: CASALELSGNTIYF. Looking up the rest from reference TRBV5-1 and TRBJ1-3 gives the full variable domain: KAGVTQTPRYLIKTRGQQVTLSCSPISGHRSVSWYQQTPGQGLQFLFEYFSETQRNKGNFPGRFSGRQFSNSRSEMNVSTLELGDSALYLCASALELSGNTIYFGEGSWLTVV.

V usage is TRBV9 and J usage is TRBJ2-1, with D possibly being TRBD2 (5 bases). Trimming stripped 3 bases from V and 8 bases from J, with 15 bases between. CDR1 and CDR2 (germline): SGDLS, YYNGEE. The CDR3 runs 14 residues. CDR3 in amino acids: CASSETSAGDEQFF. DNA of the CDR3: TGTGCCAGCAGCGAGACCTCGGCGGGCGATGAGCAGTTCTTC.

V usage is TRBV7-9 and J usage is TRBJ2-7; 7 positions match TRBD1. Germline V gene data show CDR1 as SEHNR and CDR2 as FQNEAQ (reference sequence). V lost 1 base and J lost 7; bases outside the gene matches: 10. This CDR3 contains 15 residues. CDR3 coding DNA: TGTGCCAGCAGCTTAGGGGTTGACAGGGCAACGGAGCAGTACTTC. Translating gives CASSLGVDRATEQYF.

The chain couples TRBV19 to TRBJ2-4; no clear D. With 7 bases removed from V and 8 bases from J, the gap between germline ends came to 21 bases. From germline, CDR1 is LNHDA and CDR2 SQIVND (reference sequence). This CDR3 region has 15 residues. CDR3 sequence (DNA): TGTGCCAGTAAGGAGAGAGGAACAATCTCGGACATTCAGTACTTC. Amino acids: CASKERGTISDIQYF.

The rearrangement uses TRBV10-1 and TRBJ2-3, with 8 bases aligning to TRBD2. V lost 2 bases to trimming and J lost 5 bases; unmatched junction nucleotides: 12. Per germline, CDR1 WNHNN and CDR2 SYGVQD (reference sequence). This CDR3 contains 17 residues. The chain's CDR3 is CASSEGLRGALGDTQYF. The DNA of the CDR3 is TGCGCCAGCAGTGAGGGGTTGCGGGGGGCCCTTGGAGATACGCAGTATTTT.

The gene calls are TRBV19 and TRBJ2-1; D uncertain. CDR1 is LNHDA, CDR2 SQIVND, per germline (reference sequence). CDR3 length equals 12 residues. V lost 7 bases to trimming and J lost 6 bases, with 10 bases between them. The CDR3 sequence is CASIASPNEQFF. The CDR3 DNA follows: TGTGCCAGTATTGCCAGTCCCAATGAGCAGTTCTTC.

In DNA form, the CDR3 reads TGTGCCTGGAGTTGGCGGGGGGGAATTAACACAGATACGCAGTATTTT. Amino acids: CAWSWRGGINTDTQYF. This sequence joins TRBV30 and TRBJ2-3, with 9 bases aligning to TRBD2. The CDR3 runs to 16 residues. J gave up 2 bases and V 2 bases, and 8 bases lay outside the gene matches. Germline assignment: CDR1 GTSNPN and CDR2 SVGIG (reference sequence).

This clone was detected only a few times. J is TRBJ1-3 and V is TRBV6-5; D is unclear. The germline V and J ends were trimmed by 8 bases and 0 bases, with 14 bases remaining between them. Looked up from germline, CDR1 is MNHEY and CDR2 is SVGAGI. CDR3 length: 15 residues. As DNA, the CDR3 is TGTGCCAGCGCATCCGGGGTCCGCTCTGGAAACACCATATATTTT. Translating gives CASASGVRSGNTIYF.

In its sample, this clone was seen once. The V gene is TRBV7-2, the J gene TRBJ1-1; D not resolved. This CDR3 is built from 15 residues. From germline, CDR1 is SGHTA and CDR2 FQGNSA. V dropped 1 base and J dropped 5 bases, with 14 bases sitting between them. The CDR3: CASSLDEGYWTEAFF. In DNA form, the CDR3 reads TGTGCCAGCAGCTTAGATGAAGGATATTGGACTGAAGCTTTCTTT.

The chain recombines TRBV10-3 with TRBJ2-7; 11 bases are a match to TRBD1. The CDR3 spans 15 residues. Germline lookup yields CDR1 ENHRY and CDR2 SYGVKD. V dropped 6 bases and J dropped 1; count of bases not matched to a gene: 5. In DNA form, the CDR3 reads TGTGCCATCAGCCCGGGACAGGGGGTTTCCTACGAGCAGTACTTC. It translates to CAISPGQGVSYEQYF.